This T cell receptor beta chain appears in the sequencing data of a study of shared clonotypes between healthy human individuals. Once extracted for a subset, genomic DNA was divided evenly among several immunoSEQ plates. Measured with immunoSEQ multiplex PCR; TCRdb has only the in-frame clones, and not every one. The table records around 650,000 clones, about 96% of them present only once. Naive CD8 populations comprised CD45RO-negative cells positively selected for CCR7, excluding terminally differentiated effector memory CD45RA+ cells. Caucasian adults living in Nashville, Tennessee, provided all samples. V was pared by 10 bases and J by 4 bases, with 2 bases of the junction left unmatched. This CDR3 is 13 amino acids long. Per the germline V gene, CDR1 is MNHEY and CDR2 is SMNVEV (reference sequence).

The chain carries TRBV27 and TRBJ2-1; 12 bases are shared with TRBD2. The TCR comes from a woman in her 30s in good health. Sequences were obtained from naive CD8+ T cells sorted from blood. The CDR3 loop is CATGLAGYNEQFF. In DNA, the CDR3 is TGTGCCACCGGACTAGCGGGATACAATGAGCAGTTCTTC.